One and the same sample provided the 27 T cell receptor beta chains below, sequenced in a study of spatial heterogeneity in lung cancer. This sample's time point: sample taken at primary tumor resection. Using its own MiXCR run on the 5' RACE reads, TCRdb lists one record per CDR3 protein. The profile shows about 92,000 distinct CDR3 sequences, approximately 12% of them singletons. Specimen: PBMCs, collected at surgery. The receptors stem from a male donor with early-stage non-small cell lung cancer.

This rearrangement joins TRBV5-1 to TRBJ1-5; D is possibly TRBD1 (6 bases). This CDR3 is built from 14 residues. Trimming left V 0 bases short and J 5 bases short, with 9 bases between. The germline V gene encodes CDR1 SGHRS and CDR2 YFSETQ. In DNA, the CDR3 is TGCGCCAGCAGCTTGGGCTCAGGGGATCAGCCCCAGCATTTT. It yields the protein CASSLGSGDQPQHF.

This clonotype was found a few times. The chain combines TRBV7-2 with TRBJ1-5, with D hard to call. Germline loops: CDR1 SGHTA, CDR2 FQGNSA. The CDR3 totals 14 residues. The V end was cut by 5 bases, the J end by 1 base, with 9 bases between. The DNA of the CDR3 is TGTGCCAGCAGCCCCCAGGTCAGCAATCAGCCCCAGCATTTT. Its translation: CASSPQVSNQPQHF. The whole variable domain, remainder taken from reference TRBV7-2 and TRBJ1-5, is GAGVSQSPSNKVTEKGKDVELRCDPISGHTALYWYRQSLGQGLEFLIYFQGNSAPDKSGLPSDRFSAERTGGSVSTLTIQRTQQEDSAVYLCASSPQVSNQPQHFGDGTRLSIL.

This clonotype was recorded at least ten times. The chain's CDR3 is CASSSTKGTGLRYEQYF. The CDR3 coding sequence is TGTGCCAGCAGCTCCACAAAAGGTACGGGACTTCGTTACGAGCAGTACTTC. This sequence joins TRBV7-9 and TRBJ2-7, with TRBD2 as a possible D gene (6 bases). CDR1 is SEHNR, CDR2 FQNEAQ, per germline (reference sequence). V was pared by 4 bases and J by 4 bases, with 23 bases between. This CDR3 region has 17 residues.

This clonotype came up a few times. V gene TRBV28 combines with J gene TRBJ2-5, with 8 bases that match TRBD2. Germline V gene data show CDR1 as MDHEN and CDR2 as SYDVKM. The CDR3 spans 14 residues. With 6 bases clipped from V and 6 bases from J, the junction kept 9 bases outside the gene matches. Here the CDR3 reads CASRGGGGRKTQYF. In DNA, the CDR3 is TGTGCCAGCAGGGGCGGCGGCGGGAGGAAGACCCAGTACTTC.

In DNA form, the CDR3 reads TGTGCCAGCAGCTTAGGGACGGGGGAAGCCTCTGGAAACACCATATATTTT. It specifies CASSLGTGEASGNTIYF. The genes are TRBV7-2 and TRBJ1-3; maybe TRBD1 (5 bases). The germline V gene encodes CDR1 SGHTA and CDR2 FQGNSA. V was clipped by 1 base and J by 0 bases, with 13 bases between them. CDR3 length: 17 amino acids.

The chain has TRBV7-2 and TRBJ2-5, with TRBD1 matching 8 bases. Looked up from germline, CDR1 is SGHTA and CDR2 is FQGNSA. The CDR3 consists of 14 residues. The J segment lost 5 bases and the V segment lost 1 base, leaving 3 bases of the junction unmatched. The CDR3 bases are TGTGCCAGCAGCTTAGGGACAGGGTTGGAGACCCAGTACTTC. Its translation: CASSLGTGLETQYF.

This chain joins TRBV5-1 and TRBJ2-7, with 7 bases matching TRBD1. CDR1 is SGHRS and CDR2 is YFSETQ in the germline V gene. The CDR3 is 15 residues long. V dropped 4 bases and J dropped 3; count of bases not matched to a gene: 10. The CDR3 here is CASSPSGTVVYEQYF. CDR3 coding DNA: TGCGCCAGCAGCCCCTCCGGGACAGTAGTCTACGAGCAGTACTTC. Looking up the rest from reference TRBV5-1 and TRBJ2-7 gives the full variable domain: KAGVTQTPRYLIKTRGQQVTLSCSPISGHRSVSWYQQTPGQGLQFLFEYFSETQRNKGNFPGRFSGRQFSNSRSEMNVSTLELGDSALYLCASSPSGTVVYEQYFGPGTRLTVT.

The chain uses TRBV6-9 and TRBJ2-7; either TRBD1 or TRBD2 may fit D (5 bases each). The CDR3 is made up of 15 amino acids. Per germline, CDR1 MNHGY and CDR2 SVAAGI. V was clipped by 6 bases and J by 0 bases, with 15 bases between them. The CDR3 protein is CASREPGRTSYEQYF. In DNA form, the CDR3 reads TGTGCCAGCAGGGAACCGGGACGGACCTCCTACGAGCAGTACTTC.

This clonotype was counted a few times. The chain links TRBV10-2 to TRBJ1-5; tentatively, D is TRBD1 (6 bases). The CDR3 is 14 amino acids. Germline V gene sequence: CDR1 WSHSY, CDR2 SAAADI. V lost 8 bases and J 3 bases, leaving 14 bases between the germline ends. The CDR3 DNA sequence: TGCGCCAGCCGAAACAGGGAGGTCAATCAGCCCCAGCATTTT. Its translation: CASRNREVNQPQHF.

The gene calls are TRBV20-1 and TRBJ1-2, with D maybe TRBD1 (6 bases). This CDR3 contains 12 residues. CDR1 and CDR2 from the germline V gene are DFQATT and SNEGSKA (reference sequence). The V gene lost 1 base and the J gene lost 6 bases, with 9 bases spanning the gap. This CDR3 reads CSARVRTDGYTF. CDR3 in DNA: TGCAGTGCTAGAGTTCGGACAGATGGCTACACCTTC.

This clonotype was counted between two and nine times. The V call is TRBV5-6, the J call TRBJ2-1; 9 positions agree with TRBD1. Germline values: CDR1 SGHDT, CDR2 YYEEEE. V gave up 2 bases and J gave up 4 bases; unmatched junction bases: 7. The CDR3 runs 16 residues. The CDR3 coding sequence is TGTGCCAGCAGCTTTCTCCGGGACAGGGAATACAATGAGCAGTTCTTC. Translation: CASSFLRDREYNEQFF.

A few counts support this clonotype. The CDR3 is CASSPPFRQGEKLFF. CDR3 DNA sequence: TGTGCCAGCAGCCCACCGTTCCGCCAGGGTGAAAAACTGTTTTTT. V is TRBV7-9 and J is TRBJ1-4; weak D call: TRBD1 (5 bases). This CDR3 has 15 residues. Germline V gene lookup returns CDR1 SEHNR and CDR2 FQNEAQ (reference sequence). V was pared by 5 bases and J by 7 bases, with 17 bases between.

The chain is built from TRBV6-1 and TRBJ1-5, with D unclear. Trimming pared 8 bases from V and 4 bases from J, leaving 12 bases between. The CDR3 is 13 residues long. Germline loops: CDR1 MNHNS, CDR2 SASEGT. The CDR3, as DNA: TGTGCCAGCGGAACTTCACTGAATCAGCCCCAGCATTTT. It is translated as CASGTSLNQPQHF.

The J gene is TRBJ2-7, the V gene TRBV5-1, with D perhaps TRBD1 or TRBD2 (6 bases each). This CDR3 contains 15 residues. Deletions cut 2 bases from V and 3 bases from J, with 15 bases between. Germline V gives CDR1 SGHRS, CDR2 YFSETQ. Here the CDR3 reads CASSFLPGAIYEQYF. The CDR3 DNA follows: TGCGCCAGCAGCTTTCTTCCGGGGGCAATCTACGAGCAGTACTTC.

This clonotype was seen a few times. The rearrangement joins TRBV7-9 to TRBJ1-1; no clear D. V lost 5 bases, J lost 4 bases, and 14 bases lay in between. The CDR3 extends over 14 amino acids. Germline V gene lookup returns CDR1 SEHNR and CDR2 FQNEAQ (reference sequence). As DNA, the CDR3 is TGTGCCAGCAGCCGCGGCGAGGCTCCCACTGAAGCTTTCTTT. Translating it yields CASSRGEAPTEAFF.

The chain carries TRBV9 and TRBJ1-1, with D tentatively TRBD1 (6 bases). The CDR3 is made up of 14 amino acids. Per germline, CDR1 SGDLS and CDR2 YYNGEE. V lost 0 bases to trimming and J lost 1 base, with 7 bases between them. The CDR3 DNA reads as TGTGCCAGCAGCGTAGAACAGGGGAACACTGAAGCTTTCTTT. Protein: CASSVEQGNTEAFF.

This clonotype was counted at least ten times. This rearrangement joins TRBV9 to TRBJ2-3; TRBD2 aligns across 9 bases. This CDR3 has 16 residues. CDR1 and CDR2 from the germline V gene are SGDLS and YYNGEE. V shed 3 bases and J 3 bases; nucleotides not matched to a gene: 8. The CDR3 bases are TGTGCCAGCAGCGCATTTAGCGGGAGTATAACAGATACGCAGTATTTT. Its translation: CASSAFSGSITDTQYF.

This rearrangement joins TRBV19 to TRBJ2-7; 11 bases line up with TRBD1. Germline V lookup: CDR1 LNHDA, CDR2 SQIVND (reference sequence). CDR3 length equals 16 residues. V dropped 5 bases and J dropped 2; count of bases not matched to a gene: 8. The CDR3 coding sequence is TGTGCCAGTAGTCCACCCCCGGGACAGGGGGCCTACGAGCAGTACTTC. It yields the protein CASSPPPGQGAYEQYF.

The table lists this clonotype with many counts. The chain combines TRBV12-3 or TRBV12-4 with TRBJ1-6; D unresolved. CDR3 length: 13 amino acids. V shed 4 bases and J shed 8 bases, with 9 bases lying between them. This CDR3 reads CASSSNRDSPLHF. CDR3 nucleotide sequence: TGTGCCAGCAGTTCCAACAGAGATTCACCCCTCCACTTT.

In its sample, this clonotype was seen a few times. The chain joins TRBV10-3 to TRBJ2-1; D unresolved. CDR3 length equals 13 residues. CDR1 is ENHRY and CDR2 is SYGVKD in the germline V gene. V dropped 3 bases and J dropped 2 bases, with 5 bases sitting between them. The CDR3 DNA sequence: TGTGCCATCAGTGACAGTACCTACAATGAGCAGTTCTTC. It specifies CAISDSTYNEQFF.

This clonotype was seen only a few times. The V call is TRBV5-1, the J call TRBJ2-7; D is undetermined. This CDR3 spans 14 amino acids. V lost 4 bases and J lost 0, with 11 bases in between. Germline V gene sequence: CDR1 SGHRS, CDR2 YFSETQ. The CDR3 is CASSLAPGSYEQYF. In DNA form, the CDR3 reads TGCGCCAGCAGCCTTGCTCCGGGCTCCTACGAGCAGTACTTC.

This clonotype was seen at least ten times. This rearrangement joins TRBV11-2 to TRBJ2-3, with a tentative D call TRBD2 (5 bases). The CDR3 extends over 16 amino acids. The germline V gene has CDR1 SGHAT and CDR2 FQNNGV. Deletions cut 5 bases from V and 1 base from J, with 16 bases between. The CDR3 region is CASSRRGIGGTDTQYF. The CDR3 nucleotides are TGTGCCAGCAGCCGACGAGGGATTGGTGGCACAGATACGCAGTATTTT.

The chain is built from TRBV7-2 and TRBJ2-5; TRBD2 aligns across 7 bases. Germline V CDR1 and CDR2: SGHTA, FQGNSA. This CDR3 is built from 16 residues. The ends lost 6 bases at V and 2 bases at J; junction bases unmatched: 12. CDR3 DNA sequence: TGTGCCAGCAGGTCCTCTAGCGGCTACCTACAAGAGACCCAGTACTTC. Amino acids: CASRSSSGYLQETQYF.

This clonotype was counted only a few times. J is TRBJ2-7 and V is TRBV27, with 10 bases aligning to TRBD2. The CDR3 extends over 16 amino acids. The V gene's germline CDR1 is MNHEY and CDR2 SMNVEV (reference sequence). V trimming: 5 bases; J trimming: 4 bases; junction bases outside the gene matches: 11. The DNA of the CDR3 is TGTGCCAGCAGTCTAATACGGGCTAGCGGGAGTTACGAGCAGTACTTC. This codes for CASSLIRASGSYEQYF.

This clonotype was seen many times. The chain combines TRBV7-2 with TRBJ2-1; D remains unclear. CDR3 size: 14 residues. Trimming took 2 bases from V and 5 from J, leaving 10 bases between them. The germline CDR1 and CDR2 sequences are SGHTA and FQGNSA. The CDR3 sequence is CASSLHPINNEQFF. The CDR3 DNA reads TGTGCCAGCAGCTTACACCCTATAAACAATGAGCAGTTCTTC.

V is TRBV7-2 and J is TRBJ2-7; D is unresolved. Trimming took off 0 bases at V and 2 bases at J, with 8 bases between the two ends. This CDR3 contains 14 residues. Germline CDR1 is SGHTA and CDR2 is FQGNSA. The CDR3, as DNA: TGTGCCAGCAGCTTAGCCGGCAGCCCCTACGAGCAGTACTTC. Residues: CASSLAGSPYEQYF.

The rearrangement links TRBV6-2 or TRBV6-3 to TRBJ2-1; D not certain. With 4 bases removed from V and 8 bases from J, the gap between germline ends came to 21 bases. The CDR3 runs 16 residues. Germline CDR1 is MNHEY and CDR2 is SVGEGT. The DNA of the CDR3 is TGTGCCAGCAGTTCCCCGAACCTTTTGGCAGGCGATGAGCAGTTCTTC. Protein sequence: CASSSPNLLAGDEQFF.